This T cell receptor (beta chain) was recorded in a study of blood T cells in healthy people across ages. This clonotype has just a few counts. The second PCR ran roughly 6 to 12 cycles with a sample-barcoded 5' primer and J-beta primers. MiXCR was run by TCRdb on the 5' RACE reads, yielding one entry per CDR3 protein. This sample carries about 1.6 million distinct CDR3 sequences, roughly 32% of them seen once, and the ten largest clones take 10% to 12%. The TCR comes from a woman in her 30s in good health. The sample taken for sequencing was blood.

The CDR3 region has the DNA TGTGCCAGCAGTTCGCAGGGGGCCTTGGAGACCCAGTACTTC. Protein sequence: CASSSQGALETQYF. This chain connects TRBV2 to TRBJ2-5, with 8 bases lining up with TRBD1. This CDR3 is built from 14 residues. CDR1 and CDR2 from the germline V gene are SNHLY and FYNNEI. V was pared by 5 bases and J by 5 bases, with 7 bases of the junction left unmatched.